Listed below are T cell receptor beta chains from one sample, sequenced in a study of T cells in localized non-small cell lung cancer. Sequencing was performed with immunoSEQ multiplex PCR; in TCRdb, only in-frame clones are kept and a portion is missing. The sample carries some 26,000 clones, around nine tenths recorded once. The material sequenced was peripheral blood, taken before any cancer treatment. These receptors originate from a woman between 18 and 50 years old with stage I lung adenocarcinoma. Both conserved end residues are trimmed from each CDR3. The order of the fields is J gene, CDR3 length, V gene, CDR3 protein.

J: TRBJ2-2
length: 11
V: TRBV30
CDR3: AWSVLGTGELF

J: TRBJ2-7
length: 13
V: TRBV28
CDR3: ASSLFRVGTGEQY

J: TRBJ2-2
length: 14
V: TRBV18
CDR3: ASSPLGGSSAGELF

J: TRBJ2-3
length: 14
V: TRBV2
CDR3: ASSTGTGPSTDTQY

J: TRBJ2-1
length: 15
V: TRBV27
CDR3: ASSSPLTSGSRYEQF

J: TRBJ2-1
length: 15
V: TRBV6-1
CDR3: ASSEMIAVSGRNEQF

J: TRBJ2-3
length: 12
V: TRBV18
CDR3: ASSWGGSTDTQY

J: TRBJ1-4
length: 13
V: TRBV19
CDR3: ASSMKRVTNEKLF

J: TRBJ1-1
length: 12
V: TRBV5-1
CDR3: ASSLGDLNTEAF

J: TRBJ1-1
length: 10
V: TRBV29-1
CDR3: SVVKLDTEAF

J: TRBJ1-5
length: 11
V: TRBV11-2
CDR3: ASSLAIGQPQH

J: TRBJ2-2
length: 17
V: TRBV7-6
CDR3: ASSLALASGSLDTGELF

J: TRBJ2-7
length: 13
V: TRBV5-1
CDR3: ASSLGVSSSYEQY

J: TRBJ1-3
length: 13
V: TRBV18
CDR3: ASSRQDSRGNTIY